These 24 T cell receptor beta chains originate from one sample sequenced in a study of cytomegalovirus exposure and HLA in healthy donors. PCR was performed using 60 Vbeta and 13 Jbeta primers. TCRdb's copy holds only in-frame clones and misses some; the assay was immunoSEQ multiplex PCR. The data contain 130,000 to 150,000 clones, roughly 70% of them singletons. Sequenced material: PBMCs. These receptors all stem from a man aged 18 to 29 in good health and CMV-seropositive.

This clone was counted a few times. The chain recombines TRBV5-8 with TRBJ2-7; 7 nucleotides agree with TRBD1. This CDR3 contains 15 residues. V dropped 2 bases and J dropped 0; count of bases not matched to a gene: 5. CDR1 SGHTS and CDR2 YDEGEE come from the germline V gene. The CDR3 loop reads CASSLGTAYSYEQYF. The CDR3 region has the DNA TGTGCCAGCAGCTTAGGGACAGCTTACTCCTACGAGCAGTACTTC.

The rearrangement uses TRBV27 and TRBJ1-2; TRBD1 might be the D (5 bases). The V and J ends lost 6 bases and 0 bases respectively, with 8 bases between them. This CDR3 is built from 13 residues. CDR1 and CDR2 from the germline V gene are MNHEY and SMNVEV (reference sequence). The CDR3 region is CASRGGSNYGYTF. As DNA, the CDR3 is TGTGCCAGCAGGGGGGGTTCTAACTATGGCTACACCTTC.

The chain is built from TRBV5-4 and TRBJ2-7, with D possibly being TRBD1 (5 bases). V was pared by 4 bases and J by 2 bases, with 16 bases between. The CDR3 covers 15 residues. Germline V gene sequence: CDR1 SGHNT, CDR2 YYREEE (reference sequence). The CDR3 region has the DNA TGTGCCAGCAGCCTAAGAAACAGGCAAACCTACGAGCAGTACTTC. It yields the protein CASSLRNRQTYEQYF.

The chain combines TRBV9 with TRBJ1-1; 8 bases fit TRBD1. CDR3 length equals 13 residues. CDR1 is SGDLS and CDR2 is YYNGEE in the germline V gene. V dropped 3 bases and J dropped 10; count of bases not matched to a gene: 8. CDR3 DNA sequence: TGTGCCAGCAGCGAAACTCCAGGGGGCCGAGCTTTCTTT. Its protein product is CASSETPGGRAFF.

This clone has only a few counts. V usage is TRBV28 and J usage is TRBJ2-7; tentative D call: TRBD1 (6 bases). This CDR3 is built from 15 residues. V was trimmed by 8 bases and J by 3 bases, leaving 20 bases between them. Germline loops: CDR1 MDHEN, CDR2 SYDVKM. The CDR3 region has the DNA TGTGCCAGCGGAGGAGCGACAGGATTATTCTACGAGCAGTACTTC. Its translation is CASGGATGLFYEQYF.

The V gene is TRBV10-3, the J gene TRBJ2-5, with 7 bases lining up with TRBD1. TRBJ2-7 matches the DNA end more closely, so the J call is doubtful. Germline V gives CDR1 ENHRY, CDR2 SYGVKD. There are 12 residues in the CDR3. The CDR3 nucleotides read TGTGCCATCAGTACAACAGGGGTCGAGCAGTACTTC. This encodes CAISTTGVEQYF.

The V gene is TRBV27, the J gene TRBJ2-7, with a tentative D call TRBD1 (5 bases). V was shortened by 11 bases and J by 2 bases, with 25 bases between the two germline ends. Germline-derived CDR1 and CDR2 are MNHEY and SMNVEV (reference sequence). There are 16 residues in the CDR3. The CDR3 coding sequence is TGTGCCGGACCCCGTATTCGGCAGGGATTGGCCTACGAGCAGTACTTC. Encoded protein: CAGPRIRQGLAYEQYF.

V is TRBV6-1 and J is TRBJ2-1; TRBD2 matches 9 bases. Looked up from germline, CDR1 is MNHNS and CDR2 is SASEGT. V lost 8 bases to trimming and J lost 7 bases; unmatched junction nucleotides: 12. CDR3 length: 15 residues. The CDR3 here is CASALSGGPRNEQFF. The CDR3 DNA sequence: TGTGCCAGCGCCTTGAGCGGGGGGCCCCGGAATGAGCAGTTCTTC.

This clone was recorded once. The CDR3 sequence: CASSVRLAGGPKDEQYF. CDR3 DNA sequence: TGTGCCAGCAGCGTAAGACTAGCGGGAGGGCCTAAAGACGAGCAGTACTTC. The rearrangement links TRBV7-2 to TRBJ2-7; 14 bases agree with TRBD2. CDR1 is SGHTA, CDR2 FQGNSA, per germline. V lost 5 bases to trimming and J lost 5 bases; unmatched junction nucleotides: 11. CDR3 length: 17 amino acids.

This clone was counted only a few times. The chain is built from TRBV5-6 and TRBJ1-2, with 12 bases lining up with TRBD1. The V segment lost 4 bases and the J segment 3 bases; nucleotides outside the gene matches: 4. CDR3 size: 15 residues. Germline loops: CDR1 SGHDT, CDR2 YYEEEE. CDR3 sequence reads: CASSRDRGPDYGYTF. The CDR3 DNA sequence: TGTGCCAGCAGCAGGGACAGGGGGCCGGACTATGGCTACACCTTC.

The V and J genes are TRBV9 and TRBJ2-5; weak D call: TRBD2 (5 bases). Per the germline V gene, CDR1 is SGDLS and CDR2 is YYNGEE. Trimming pared 4 bases from V and 5 bases from J, leaving 15 bases between. This CDR3 has 14 residues. CDR3 amino acids: CASSSQRELETQYF. CDR3 DNA: TGTGCCAGCAGCTCCCAGAGGGAGCTGGAGACCCAGTACTTC.

This chain connects TRBV6-5 to TRBJ1-1, with D unresolved. The CDR3 is 16 amino acids. Germline lookup yields CDR1 MNHEY and CDR2 SVGAGI. V was trimmed by 7 bases and J by 4 bases, leaving 22 bases between them. The CDR3 sequence: CASTYGDRIRGTEAFF. The CDR3, as DNA: TGTGCCAGCACTTATGGGGATCGGATTCGGGGCACTGAAGCTTTCTTT.

The rearrangement links TRBV7-9 to TRBJ1-1, with TRBD1 matching 8 bases. The CDR3 runs to 14 residues. With V trimmed by 6 bases and J by 1 base, 4 bases remained unmatched. Germline CDR1 SEHNR, CDR2 FQNEAQ (reference sequence). The CDR3 reads CASRLTGENTEAFF. In DNA form, the CDR3 reads TGTGCCAGCAGATTGACAGGGGAGAACACTGAAGCTTTCTTT.

The V call is TRBV5-6, the J call TRBJ2-7, with TRBD2 matching 7 bases. From germline, CDR1 is SGHDT and CDR2 YYEEEE. The CDR3 runs to 14 residues. V shed 0 bases, J shed 10 bases, and the junction held 10 bases outside the gene matches. The CDR3 loop reads CASSLGEGRGEQYF. The CDR3 DNA reads as TGTGCCAGCAGCTTGGGGGAGGGGCGAGGAGAACAGTACTTC.

The chain uses TRBV18 and TRBJ1-1; 9 bases map to TRBD1. The CDR3 loop spans 14 amino acids. Germline values: CDR1 KGHSH, CDR2 LQKENI. J lost 0 bases, V lost 8 bases, and 4 bases had no gene match. CDR3 DNA sequence: TGTGCCAGCGCTGGACAGGGGATGAACACTGAAGCTTTCTTT. This encodes CASAGQGMNTEAFF.

The chain joins TRBV4-1 to TRBJ2-5, with a possible D match to TRBD2 (6 bases). Germline CDR1 is MGHRA and CDR2 is YSYEKL. The V gene lost 5 bases and the J gene lost 5 bases, with 9 bases spanning the gap. The CDR3 extends over 12 amino acids. CDR3 coding DNA: TGCGCCAGCAGCGTCGCGGGGGAGACCCAGTACTTC. Its protein product is CASSVAGETQYF.

This clone has only a few counts. This rearrangement joins TRBV28 to TRBJ1-6, with D possibly TRBD1 on 5 matching bases. From germline, CDR1 is MDHEN and CDR2 SYDVKM. Trimming left V 4 bases short and J 8 bases short, with 15 bases between. The CDR3 consists of 15 residues. Written as DNA, the CDR3 is TGTGCCAGCAGTTCCCCCACGGGGGTTCATTCACCCCTCCACTTT. Translation: CASSSPTGVHSPLHF.

The chain couples TRBV2 to TRBJ2-2; D might be TRBD1 (6 bases). The V end lost 2 bases, the J end lost 5 bases, and 12 bases lay between the germline ends. The CDR3 runs 15 residues. From germline, CDR1 is SNHLY and CDR2 FYNNEI. The CDR3 DNA reads TGTGCCAGCAGTGAATCCAGGGGAAGTACCGGGGAGCTGTTTTTT. Its protein product is CASSESRGSTGELFF.

This clone showed up just a few times. The V call is TRBV5-1, the J call TRBJ1-1; 8 nucleotides match TRBD1. The V and J ends lost 4 bases and 7 bases, in that order; junction bases with no gene match: 21. CDR3 length equals 18 residues. Germline V gene lookup returns CDR1 SGHRS and CDR2 YFSETQ. DNA for the CDR3: TGCGCCAGCAGCCGTATGACCGGGACAGGAGGCGTCTCTGGTGAAGCTTTCTTT. Translation gives CASSRMTGTGGVSGEAFF.

This chain connects TRBV7-2 to TRBJ2-1; 10 bases line up with TRBD2. V shed 5 bases and J 4 bases; nucleotides not matched to a gene: 2. CDR3 length equals 14 residues. Germline V gene data show CDR1 as SGHTA and CDR2 as FQGNSA. Here the CDR3 reads CASSELAGYNEQFF. In DNA form, the CDR3 reads TGTGCCAGCAGCGAACTAGCGGGGTACAATGAGCAGTTCTTC. The full variable domain, completed using reference TRBV7-2 and TRBJ2-1, is GAGVSQSPSNKVTEKGKDVELRCDPISGHTALYWYRQSLGQGLEFLIYFQGNSAPDKSGLPSDRFSAERTGGSVSTLTIQRTQQEDSAVYLCASSELAGYNEQFFGPGTRLTVL.

J is TRBJ2-7 and V is TRBV6-1; 9 bases map to TRBD1. This CDR3 has 14 amino acids. The trim removed 2 bases at V and 3 bases at J, leaving 2 bases unmatched. In germline, CDR1 is MNHNS, CDR2 SASEGT. The CDR3 sequence: CASSEQGQGYEQYF. In DNA form, the CDR3 reads TGTGCCAGCAGTGAACAGGGACAGGGCTACGAGCAGTACTTC.

This chain uses TRBV5-1 with TRBJ2-7; 9 bases agree with TRBD1. The CDR3 extends over 14 amino acids. Germline V gene lookup returns CDR1 SGHRS and CDR2 YFSETQ. Unmatched junction bases numbered 6, after V lost 2 bases and J lost 6 bases. The CDR3 DNA reads TGCGCCAGCAGCTTCGCACAGGGGGCTAGCGAGCAGTACTTC. Protein sequence: CASSFAQGASEQYF.

The chain employs TRBV9 and TRBJ2-3, with 9 bases lining up with TRBD2. The CDR3 loop spans 12 amino acids. Germline CDR1 and CDR2: SGDLS and YYNGEE. The trim removed 5 bases at V and 10 bases at J, leaving 5 bases unmatched. The CDR3 protein is CASRSSGGPQYF. CDR3 in DNA: TGTGCCAGCAGGTCAAGCGGGGGGCCGCAGTATTTT.

The chain links TRBV23-1 to TRBJ1-6; TRBD1 matches at 7 bases. Being an ORF, TRBV23-1 has a function that is uncertain. This CDR3 has 15 residues. Germline trimming cut 4 bases from V and 7 bases from J; bases unmatched to any gene: 7. In DNA, the CDR3 is TGCGCCAGCAGTCGTGAGGGACAGCAGAATTCACCCCTCCACTTT. Its translation is CASSREGQQNSPLHF.